This is a list of T cell receptor beta chains from one sample in a study of cytomegalovirus exposure and HLA in healthy donors. The assay was immunoSEQ multiplex PCR, and TCRdb's table has in-frame clones only and misses some. The repertoire includes about 130,000 clones, approximately 80% of them detected once, and 4% sits in the top ten. The specimen sequenced was PBMCs. These receptors came from a woman aged 40 to 50 in good health and CMV-seronegative. Each CDR3 is given without its conserved first and last residue. A D gene is named only where the DNA matches it firmly. Clone size is shown for a subset of rows, as once, few, many or a class of expanded clone.

j_call clone_size d_call v_call cdr3_aa
TRBJ2-7 . TRBD1 TRBV7-9 ATAGQGPYEQY
TRBJ2-5 . . TRBV19 ASSGSHQETQY
TRBJ1-2 . TRBD1 TRBV7-9 ASSLEGTGSNYGYT
. . . TRBV28 ASSPFVGGPYEQY
TRBJ2-2 . . TRBV27 ASSSGFAGFTGELF
TRBJ2-3 . . TRBV7-3 ASSPPLADTQY
TRBJ2-1 few TRBD2 TRBV5-5 ASSLGLAGGLNYNEQF
TRBJ1-1 once TRBD1 TRBV6-1 ASSGPDRGGSEAF
TRBJ1-5 . TRBD1 TRBV9 ASSVVTGGCNQPQH
TRBJ1-5 . . TRBV5-1 ASSLVEGTGVQPQH
TRBJ1-4 . TRBD1 TRBV19 ASSGPRTGNEKLF
TRBJ1-6 . TRBD1 TRBV7-3 ASSLMGQGANSPLH
TRBJ1-1 . . TRBV5-1 ASRWVEVGGMNTEAF
TRBJ1-5 few . TRBV6-6 ASSKSRGINQPQH
TRBJ2-2 few . TRBV28 ASSRDTYVTGELF
TRBJ1-1 few . TRBV19 ASSPPGLNTEAF
TRBJ1-1 . . TRBV5-5 ASSLRAGPVGTEAF
TRBJ2-5 . TRBD2 TRBV10-1 ASMGAGTRRFRTQY
TRBJ2-7 . TRBD1 TRBV6-1 ASSEAGQGTGEQY
TRBJ2-5 . TRBD2 TRBV5-1 ASSRKRGSQETQY
TRBJ1-3 . . TRBV4-2 ASSQAKGAGNTIY
TRBJ1-5 . TRBD1 TRBV19 ASSTRDRGGGNQPQH
TRBJ1-4 . TRBD1 TRBV5-6 ASSDGQGGSEKLF
TRBJ1-5 . . TRBV27 ASSISGINQPQH
TRBJ2-3 once . TRBV5-1 ASRGGRRTDTQY
TRBJ2-5 . . TRBV7-9 ASSLLQQETQY
TRBJ2-7 . TRBD2 TRBV4-1 ASSQDPLAGSREQY
TRBJ2-2 . TRBD1 TRBV2 ASSELGQGRTGELF
TRBJ2-7 few . TRBV6-1 ASSDLQAEY
TRBJ2-3 . TRBD2 TRBV5-1 ASSFSGTSITDTQY